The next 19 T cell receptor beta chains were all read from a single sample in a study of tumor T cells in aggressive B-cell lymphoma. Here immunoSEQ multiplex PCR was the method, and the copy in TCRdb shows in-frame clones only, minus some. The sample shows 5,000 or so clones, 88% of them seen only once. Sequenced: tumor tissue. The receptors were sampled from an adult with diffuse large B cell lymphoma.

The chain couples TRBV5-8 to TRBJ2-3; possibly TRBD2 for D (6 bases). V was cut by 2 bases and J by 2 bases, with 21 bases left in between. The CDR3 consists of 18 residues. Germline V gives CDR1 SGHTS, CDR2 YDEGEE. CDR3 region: CASSFQRAAQKFTDTQYF. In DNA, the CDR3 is TGTGCCAGCAGCTTTCAGCGGGCGGCCCAAAAATTCACAGATACGCAGTATTTT.

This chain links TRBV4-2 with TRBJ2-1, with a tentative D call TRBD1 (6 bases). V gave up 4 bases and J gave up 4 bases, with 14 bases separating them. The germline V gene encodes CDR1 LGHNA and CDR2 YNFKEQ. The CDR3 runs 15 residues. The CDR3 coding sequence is TGTGCCAGCAGCCCCCCCGGGACACTTTACAATGAGCAGTTCTTC. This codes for CASSPPGTLYNEQFF.

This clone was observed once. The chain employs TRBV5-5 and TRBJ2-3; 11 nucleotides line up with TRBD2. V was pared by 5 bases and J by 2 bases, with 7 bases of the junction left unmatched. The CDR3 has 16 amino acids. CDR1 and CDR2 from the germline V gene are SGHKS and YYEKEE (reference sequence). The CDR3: CASRSGTSGHTDTQYF. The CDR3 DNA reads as TGTGCCAGCAGGTCCGGGACTAGCGGCCACACAGATACGCAGTATTTT.

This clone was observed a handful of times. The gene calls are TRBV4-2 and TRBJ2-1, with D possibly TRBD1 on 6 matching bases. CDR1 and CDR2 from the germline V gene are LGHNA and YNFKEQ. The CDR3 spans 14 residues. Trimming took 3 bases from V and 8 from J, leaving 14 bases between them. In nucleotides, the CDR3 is TGTGCCAGCAGCCAGGGCGACAGGTTCCATGAGCAGTTCTTC. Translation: CASSQGDRFHEQFF.

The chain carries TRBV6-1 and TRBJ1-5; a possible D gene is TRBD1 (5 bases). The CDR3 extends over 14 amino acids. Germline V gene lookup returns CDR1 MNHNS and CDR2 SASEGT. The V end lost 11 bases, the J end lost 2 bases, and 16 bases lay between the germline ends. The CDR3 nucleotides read TGTGCCGGGCAGGAGGGGTTGGGCAATCAGCCCCAGCATTTT. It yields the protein CAGQEGLGNQPQHF.

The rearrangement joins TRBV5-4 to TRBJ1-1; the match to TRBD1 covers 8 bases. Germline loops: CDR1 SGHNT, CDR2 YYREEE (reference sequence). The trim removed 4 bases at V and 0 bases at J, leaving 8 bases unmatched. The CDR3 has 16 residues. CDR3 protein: CASSVDSGGLNTEAFF. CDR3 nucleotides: TGTGCCAGCAGCGTAGACTCAGGGGGCCTGAACACTGAAGCTTTCTTT.

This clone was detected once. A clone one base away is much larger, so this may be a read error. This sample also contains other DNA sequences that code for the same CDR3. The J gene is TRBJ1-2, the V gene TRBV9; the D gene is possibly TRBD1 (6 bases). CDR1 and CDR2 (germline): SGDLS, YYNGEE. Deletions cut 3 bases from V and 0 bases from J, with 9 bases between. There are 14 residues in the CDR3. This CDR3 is CASSAGQTNYGYTF. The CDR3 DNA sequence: TGTGCCAGCAGCGCCGGACAGACTAACTATGGCTACACCTTC.

CDR3 coding DNA: TGCGCCAGCAGCTATAGGGAGGGGGAAGCTTTCTTT. This sequence encodes CASSYREGEAFF. This chain connects TRBV4-1 to TRBJ1-1; a possible D gene is TRBD1 (5 bases). V lost 5 bases, J lost 8 bases, and 12 bases lay in between. There are 12 residues in the CDR3. In germline, CDR1 is MGHRA, CDR2 YSYEKL.

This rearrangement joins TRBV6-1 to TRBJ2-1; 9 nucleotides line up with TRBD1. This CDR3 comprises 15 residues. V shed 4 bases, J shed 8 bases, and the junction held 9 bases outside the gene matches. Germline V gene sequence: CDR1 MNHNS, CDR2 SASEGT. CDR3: CASSVEQGALDEQFF. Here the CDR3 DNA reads TGTGCCAGCAGTGTGGAACAGGGGGCGCTTGATGAGCAGTTCTTC.

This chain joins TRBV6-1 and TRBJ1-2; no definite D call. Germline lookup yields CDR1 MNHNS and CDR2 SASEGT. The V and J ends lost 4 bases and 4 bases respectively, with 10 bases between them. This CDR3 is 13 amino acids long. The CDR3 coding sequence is TGTGCCAGCAGTGCTGGCGGGTCCTATGGCTACACCTTC. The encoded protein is CASSAGGSYGYTF.

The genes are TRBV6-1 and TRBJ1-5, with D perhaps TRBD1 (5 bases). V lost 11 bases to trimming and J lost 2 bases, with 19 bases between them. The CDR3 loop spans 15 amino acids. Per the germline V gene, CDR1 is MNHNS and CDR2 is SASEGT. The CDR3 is CAGGEGNPGNQPQHF. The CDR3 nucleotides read TGTGCCGGGGGGGAGGGAAACCCTGGCAATCAGCCCCAGCATTTT.

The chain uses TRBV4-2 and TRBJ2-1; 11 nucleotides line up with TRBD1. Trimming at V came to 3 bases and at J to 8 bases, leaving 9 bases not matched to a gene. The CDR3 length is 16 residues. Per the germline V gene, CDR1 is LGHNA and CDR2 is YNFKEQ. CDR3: CASSQGWGQGGDEQFF. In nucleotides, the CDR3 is TGTGCCAGCAGCCAGGGGTGGGGACAGGGGGGGGATGAGCAGTTCTTC.

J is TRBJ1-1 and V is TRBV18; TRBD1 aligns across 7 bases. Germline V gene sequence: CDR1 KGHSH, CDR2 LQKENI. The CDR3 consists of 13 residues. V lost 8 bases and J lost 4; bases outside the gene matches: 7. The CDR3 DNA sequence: TGTGCCAGCCGGGGACAGAGCGGCACTGAAGCTTTCTTT. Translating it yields CASRGQSGTEAFF.

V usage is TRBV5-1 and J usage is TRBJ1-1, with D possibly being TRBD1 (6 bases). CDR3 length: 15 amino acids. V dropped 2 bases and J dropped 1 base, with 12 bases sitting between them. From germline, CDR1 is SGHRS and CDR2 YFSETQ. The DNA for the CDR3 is TGCGCCAGCAGCTTCTCCGCAGGGGCGAACACTGAAGCTTTCTTT. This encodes CASSFSAGANTEAFF.

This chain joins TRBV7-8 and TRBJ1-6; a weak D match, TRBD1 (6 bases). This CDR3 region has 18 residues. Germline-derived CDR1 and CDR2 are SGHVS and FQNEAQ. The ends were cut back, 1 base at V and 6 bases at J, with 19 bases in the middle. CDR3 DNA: TGTGCCAGCAGCTTAGGGTGGTTTGGGGGCGCCGGTAATTCACCCCTCCACTTT. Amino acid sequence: CASSLGWFGGAGNSPLHF.

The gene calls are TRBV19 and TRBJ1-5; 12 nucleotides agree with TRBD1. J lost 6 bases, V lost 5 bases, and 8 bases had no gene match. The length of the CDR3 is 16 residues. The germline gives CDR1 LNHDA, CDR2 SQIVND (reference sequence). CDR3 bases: TGTGCCAGTAGTCCTGGGGACAGGGGGCGCGGTCAGCCCCAGCATTTT. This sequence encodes CASSPGDRGRGQPQHF.

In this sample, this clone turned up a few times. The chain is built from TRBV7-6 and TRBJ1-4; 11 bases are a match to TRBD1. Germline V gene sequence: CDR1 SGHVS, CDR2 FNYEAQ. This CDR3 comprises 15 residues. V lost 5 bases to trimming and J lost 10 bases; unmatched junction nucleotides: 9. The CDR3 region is CASSQAGTGGRKLFF. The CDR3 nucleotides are TGTGCCAGCAGCCAGGCCGGGACAGGGGGTAGAAAACTGTTTTTT. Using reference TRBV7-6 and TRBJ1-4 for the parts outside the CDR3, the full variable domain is GAGVSQSPRYKVTKRGQDVALRCDPISGHVSLYWYRQALGQGPEFLTYFNYEAQQDKSGLPNDRFSAERPEGSISTLTIQRTEQRDSAMYRCASSQAGTGGRKLFFGSGTQLSVL.

CDR3 DNA sequence: TGTGCCAGCGGAAAGACAAGTTTCAATGAGCAGTTCTTC. Protein: CASGKTSFNEQFF. The chain is built from TRBV9 and TRBJ2-1; D is undetermined. CDR1 is SGDLS and CDR2 is YYNGEE in the germline V gene. Trimming left V 7 bases short and J 6 bases short, with 14 bases between. This CDR3 is built from 13 residues.

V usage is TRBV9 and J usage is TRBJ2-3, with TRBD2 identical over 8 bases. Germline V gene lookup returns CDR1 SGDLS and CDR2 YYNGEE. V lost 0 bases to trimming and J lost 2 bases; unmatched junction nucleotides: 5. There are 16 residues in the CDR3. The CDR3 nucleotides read TGTGCCAGCAGCGTAGGGGAGCGGGAGTACACAGATACGCAGTATTTT. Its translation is CASSVGEREYTDTQYF.